This T cell receptor (beta chain) was captured by sequencing in a study of Ad26.COV2.S vaccination and SARS-CoV-2 variants (dated by TCRdb to the early 2020s). Regarding the complete study: Donors in the vaccine arm were drawn from COV1001, a phase I-IIa trial of Ad26.COV2.S in healthy adults that was multicentre, randomized, double-blind and placebo-controlled. Ad26.COV2.S was administered intramuscularly at 5 x 10^10 or 1 x 10^11 viral particles, either as a single shot or as two shots given 56 days apart. TCRbeta repertoire sequencing served as the tool for gauging how specific and how broad the SARS-CoV-2-reactive T cell receptors were following Ad26.COV2.S vaccination. The TCR-sequenced set comprised around 30 samples: around 20 Ad26.COV2.S vaccine recipients, 5 placebo recipients and 8 SARS-CoV-2 convalescent individuals. Trial participants were randomized into five groups of five: low-dose or high-dose Ad26.COV2.S given once or twice, or placebo on both occasions. Investigators remained blinded to trial group allocation during experiments and outcome assessment. Findings and caveats that apply to the study as a whole: Vaccine and placebo recipients had similar non-spike TCR breadth, a finding consistent with the vaccine containing only spike. The authors noted that the TCR breadth and depth analyses may have underestimated total T cell responses. The study was not powered to compare responses between vaccine doses or regimens. Spike-specific TCR breadth was higher in Ad26.COV2.S recipients than in placebo recipients (P = 0.0014). After vaccination, substantial breadth of spike-specific CD8+ and CD4+ T cell responses was reported.

What this sample's treatment or condition label stands for: about 20 received Ad26.COV2.S at low or high dose, single or two shots; about 5 received placebo; per-sample allocation not given. Repertoires of vaccine and placebo recipients were sequenced from samples collected on day 63 after the first injection. Cohort 1b enrolled roughly 25 adults aged 18-55 years at a single site in Boston, USA, between 29 July and 7 August 2020. As a vaccine, Ad26.COV2.S was a replication-incompetent adenovirus type 26 vector that expressed a prefusion-stabilized SARS-CoV-2 spike protein derived from the original Wuhan strain. The immunoSEQ Assay was the method used to sequence TCRbeta CDR3 regions. After extraction, genomic DNA underwent amplification by bias-controlled multiplex PCR, followed by high-throughput sequencing. Concerning the study's data processing: Collapsing and filtering of sequences were performed to quantify the absolute abundance of each unique TCRbeta CDR3 region. T cell fraction was estimated by normalization of TCRbeta template counts to usable DNA, with usable DNA being measured through amplification of reference genes present in all nucleated cells. Repertoire TCRs were annotated as SARS-CoV-2-specific by exact matching of V gene, CDR3 amino acid sequence and J gene to a known reactive TCR set. The reference SARS-CoV-2 TCR set was obtained from MIRA and was filtered for enrichment in COVID-19-positive ImmuneCODE repertoires, whereby public or cross-reactive TCRs were removed. Drawing on the MIRA antigens, annotated TCRs were analysed further at the level of specific ORF or position within ORF. Breadth was defined as annotated unique rearrangements over total unique productive rearrangements; depth was the summed frequency of those rearrangements. Two-sided Wilcoxon rank-sum tests were used to compare TCR breadth between groups. TCRdb stores this immuneACCESS table with in-frame sequences only. Part of the clones is absent; in the studies checked, under half of the shortfall reflects unresolved V genes, and no reason is known for the rest. The V and J calls and the clone size are those of that table, but D and trimming were determined from the DNA. This sample lists about 390,000 clones; around 85% were detected once. The ten largest clones add up to 3% to 3.5% of the sample.

As to this clone: Its antigen is not yet known. No much larger clone is present one base from it, and per-base qualities are unavailable.

V lost 5 bases and J lost 4 bases; the stretch between them is 20 bases long. The CDR1 and CDR2 encoded by the germline V gene are SQVTM and ANQGSEA. The CDR3 starts with the cysteine, ends with the phenylalanine, and has 15 residues. Only CDR3 DNA remains: 45 bases, in frame from the first base. The sequence was collected from a person between 18 and 60 years old who received the Ad26.COV2.S COVID-19 vaccine or a placebo. The sequence links TRBV29-1 to TRBJ2-5; the D assignment is uncertain and may be TRBD1 or TRBD2, with 5 bases supporting each. The sample was peripheral blood, taken in a trial of Ad26.COV2.S vaccine versus placebo. The base sequence is TGCAGCGTTATAGGTTGGGACCCAGAGGGAGAGACCCAGTACTTC. Translated, it reads CSVIGWDPEGETQYF.